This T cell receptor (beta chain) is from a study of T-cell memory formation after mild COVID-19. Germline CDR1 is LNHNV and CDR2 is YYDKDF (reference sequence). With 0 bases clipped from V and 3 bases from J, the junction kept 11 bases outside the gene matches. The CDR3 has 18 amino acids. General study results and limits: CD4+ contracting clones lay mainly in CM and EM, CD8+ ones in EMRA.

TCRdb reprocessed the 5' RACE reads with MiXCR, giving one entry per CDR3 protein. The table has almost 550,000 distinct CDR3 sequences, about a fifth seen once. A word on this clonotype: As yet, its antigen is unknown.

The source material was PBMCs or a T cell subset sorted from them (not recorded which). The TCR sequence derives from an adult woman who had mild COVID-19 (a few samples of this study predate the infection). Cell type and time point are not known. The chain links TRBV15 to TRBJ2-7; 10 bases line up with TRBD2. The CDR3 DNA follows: TGTGCCACCAGCAGAGATTACGCGGGACTAGCGACCCTCTACGAGCAGTACTTC. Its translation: CATSRDYAGLATLYEQYF.